This T cell receptor beta chain was obtained from a study of identifying expanded T cells in peripheral blood. Findings of the study overall: Variance in clone template counts between approximately two-week samples significantly increased with total template count across all healthy donors.

Regarding this clone: Its antigen is not known.

The CDR3 is made up of 19 amino acids. Per the germline V gene, CDR1 is SEHNR and CDR2 is FQNEAQ (reference sequence). The V segment lost 5 bases and the J segment 9 bases; nucleotides outside the gene matches: 21. Clones were sequenced by immunoSEQ multiplex PCR, and TCRdb holds only the in-frame ones, with some missing. The sample gives 75,000 to 90,000 clones, 70% to 90% of which show up once; less than 9.5% is in the top ten. The chain links TRBV7-9 to TRBJ2-1, with 11 positions matching TRBD2. Sample: blood. This TCR was sampled from a person between 18 and 75 years old in good health. Here the CDR3 reads CASSLVTPLSSGRSAEQFF. The CDR3 DNA sequence: TGTGCCAGCAGCCTCGTAACCCCTTTGTCTAGCGGGAGGAGTGCTGAGCAGTTCTTC.